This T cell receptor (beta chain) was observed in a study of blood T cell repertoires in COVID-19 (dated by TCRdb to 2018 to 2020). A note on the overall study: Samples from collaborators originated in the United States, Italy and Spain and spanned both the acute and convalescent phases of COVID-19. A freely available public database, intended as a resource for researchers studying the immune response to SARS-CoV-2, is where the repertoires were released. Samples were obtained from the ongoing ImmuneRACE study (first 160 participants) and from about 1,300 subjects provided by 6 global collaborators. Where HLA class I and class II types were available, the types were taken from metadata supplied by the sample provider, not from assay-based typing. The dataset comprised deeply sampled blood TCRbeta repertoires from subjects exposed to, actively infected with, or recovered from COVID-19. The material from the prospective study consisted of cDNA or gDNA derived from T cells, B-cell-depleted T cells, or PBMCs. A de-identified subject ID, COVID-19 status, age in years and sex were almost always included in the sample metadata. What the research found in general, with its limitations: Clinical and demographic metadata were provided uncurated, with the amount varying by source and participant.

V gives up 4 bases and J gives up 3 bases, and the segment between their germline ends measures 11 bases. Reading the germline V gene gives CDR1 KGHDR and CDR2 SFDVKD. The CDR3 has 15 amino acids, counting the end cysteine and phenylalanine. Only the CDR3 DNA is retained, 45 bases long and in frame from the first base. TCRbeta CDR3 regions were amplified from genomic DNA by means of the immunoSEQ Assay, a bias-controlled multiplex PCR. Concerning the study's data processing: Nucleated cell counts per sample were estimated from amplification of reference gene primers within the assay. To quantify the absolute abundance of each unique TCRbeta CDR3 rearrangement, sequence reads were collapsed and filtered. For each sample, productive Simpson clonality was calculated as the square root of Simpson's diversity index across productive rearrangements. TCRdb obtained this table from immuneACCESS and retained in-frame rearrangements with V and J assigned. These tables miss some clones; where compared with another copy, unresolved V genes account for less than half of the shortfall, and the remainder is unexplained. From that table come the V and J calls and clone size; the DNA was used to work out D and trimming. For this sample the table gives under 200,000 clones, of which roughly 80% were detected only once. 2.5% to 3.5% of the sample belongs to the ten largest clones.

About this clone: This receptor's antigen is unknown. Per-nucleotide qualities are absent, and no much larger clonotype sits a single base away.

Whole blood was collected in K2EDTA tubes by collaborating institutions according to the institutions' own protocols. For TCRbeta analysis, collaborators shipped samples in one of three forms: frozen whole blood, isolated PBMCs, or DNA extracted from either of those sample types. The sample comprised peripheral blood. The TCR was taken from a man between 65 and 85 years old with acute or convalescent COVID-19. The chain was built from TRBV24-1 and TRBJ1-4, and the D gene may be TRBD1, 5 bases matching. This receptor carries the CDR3 CATSENPGSNEKLFF. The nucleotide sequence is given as TGTGCCACCAGTGAAAACCCAGGGTCTAATGAAAAACTGTTTTTT.